This section outlines one T cell receptor (beta chain) sequence together with its context. Its target is unknown. TCRdb's copy holds only in-frame clones and misses some; the assay was immunoSEQ multiplex PCR. Of roughly 90,000 clones detected, 85% appear once; the ten largest clones hold 0.2% to 0.25%. This specimen belongs to a study of OX40 agonist ivuxolimab in advanced cancers. About the study: The dose-escalation cohort had hepatocellular carcinoma, melanoma, renal cell or head and neck cancer.

The CDR3 contains 16 residues. Per germline, CDR1 LNHDA and CDR2 SQIVND (reference sequence). V lost 7 bases and J lost 1, with 19 bases in between. Overall study results and limits: Partly responding patients at 0.1-3.0 mg/kg showed some of the smallest clonal expansion. CD8+ T cells showed, on average, more clonal expansion than CD4+ cells.

The source of this sequence is an adult with an advanced solid tumor such as melanoma, head and neck, liver or kidney cancer. The chain joins TRBV19 to TRBJ1-1; D is perhaps TRBD1 (6 bases). Sequenced here: CD4+ or CD8+ T cells sorted from blood, sampled in a trial of the OX40 agonist ivuxolimab. Here the CDR3 reads CASILDSAHKNTEAFF. The CDR3 DNA reads TGTGCCAGTATCCTGGACAGCGCCCACAAGAACACTGAAGCTTTCTTT.